This T cell receptor (beta chain) was found in a study of CD8+CD57+ T cells in acquired aplastic anemia (dated by TCRdb to 2017 to 2018). Looking at the study overall: DNA extracted from sorted CD4+ and CD8+ cells had a mean of around 3.3 ug, with a range of 0.2 to 27.4 ug. Healthy donor samples averaged roughly 9.9 million reads for CD4+ and 11 million to 12 million for CD8+ cells. General conclusions and limits of the study: No significant difference in CD8+ Simpson's diversity was found between patients and healthy controls (P=0.060). Around 30 CD8+ CDR3 sequences were found in both patients and controls but appeared to be highly expressed in patients and within the immunodominant clones of the patients.

In this sample, this clonotype turned up once. Its recognized antigen is unknown. A much more abundant neighbour one base away suggests this may be a read error. Genomic DNA served as template for TCR beta VDJ combination and CDR3 sequence profiling. TCR repertoire sequencing was run on an Illumina HiSeq 2000. The original methods were these. TRBV/TRBJ rearrangement plots, CDR3 size and DJ length profiles, and Simpson's diversity index were used to assess repertoires. Whichever DNA sequence was most abundant in the deep sequencing data was defined as the immunodominant clone. CDR3 amino acid sequences were checked for sharing between subjects and were compared against published repertoires and the VDJdb database. Starting from the raw public reads, TCRdb applied fastp trimming at Q25, assembled clones with MiXCR and retained in-frame beta chains. Entries that share a CDR3 protein sequence are merged under the most common genes and DNA. TCRdb assigned the V and J calls; the authors' analysis was not used. Within this sample are about 220,000 distinct CDR3 sequences, with 30% to 35% of them counted one time only. The ten biggest clones cover 0.9% to 1.2% of the sample.

From the cysteine up to the phenylalanine, the CDR3 has a length of 15 residues. Of the read, only the CDR3 DNA is kept; its 45 bases are in frame from base 1. CDR1 and CDR2 are drawn from the germline V gene: SGHTA, FQGTGA. The study deep-sequenced TCR repertoires of sorted CD4+ and CD8+ blood T cells from severe aplastic anemia patients and healthy subjects. Ficoll-Paque density gradient centrifugation was used to isolate peripheral blood mononuclear cells. CD4+ and CD8+ T cells were sorted by FACS or magnetic beads before DNA extraction. This receptor was obtained from a human donor in good health, serving as a control. The specimen sequenced was sorted CD4+, CD8+, or CD8+CD57+ T cells (not recorded which) from PBMCs. The chain was built from TRBV7-3 and TRBJ2-1; TRBD2 lines up with 9 middle nucleotides. The base sequence is TGTGCCAGCAGCCCCACTAGCGGGCCGTACAATGGGCAGTTCTTC. Translated, this is CASSPTSGPYNGQFF.